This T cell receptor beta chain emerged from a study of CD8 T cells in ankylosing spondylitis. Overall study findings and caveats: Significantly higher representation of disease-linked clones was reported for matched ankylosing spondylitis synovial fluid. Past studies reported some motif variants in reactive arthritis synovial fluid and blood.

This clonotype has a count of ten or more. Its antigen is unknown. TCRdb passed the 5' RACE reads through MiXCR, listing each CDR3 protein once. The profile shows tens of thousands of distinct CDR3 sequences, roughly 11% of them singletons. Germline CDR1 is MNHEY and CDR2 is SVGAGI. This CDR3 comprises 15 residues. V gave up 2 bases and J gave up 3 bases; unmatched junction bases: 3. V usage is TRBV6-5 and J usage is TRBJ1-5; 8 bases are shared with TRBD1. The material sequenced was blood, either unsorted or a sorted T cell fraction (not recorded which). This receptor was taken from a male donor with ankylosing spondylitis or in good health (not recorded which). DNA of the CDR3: TGTGCCAGCAGTTACGGACAGGGTCCCAATCAGCCCCAGCATTTT. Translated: CASSYGQGPNQPQHF.